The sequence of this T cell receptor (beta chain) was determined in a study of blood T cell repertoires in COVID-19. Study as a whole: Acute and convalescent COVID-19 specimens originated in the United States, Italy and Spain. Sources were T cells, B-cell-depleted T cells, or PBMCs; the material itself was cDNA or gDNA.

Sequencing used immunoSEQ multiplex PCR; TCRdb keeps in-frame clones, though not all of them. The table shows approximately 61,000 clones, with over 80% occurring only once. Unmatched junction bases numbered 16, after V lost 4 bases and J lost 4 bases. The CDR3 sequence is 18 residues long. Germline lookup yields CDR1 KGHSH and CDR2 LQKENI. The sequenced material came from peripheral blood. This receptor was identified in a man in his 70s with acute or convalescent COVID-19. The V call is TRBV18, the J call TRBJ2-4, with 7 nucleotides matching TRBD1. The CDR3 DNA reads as TGTGCCAGCTCACTCGCGAGCCTTCTACCGGGACAGAAAAACATTCAGTACTTC. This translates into CASSLASLLPGQKNIQYF. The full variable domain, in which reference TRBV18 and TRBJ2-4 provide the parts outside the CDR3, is NAGVMQNPRHLVRRRGQEARLRCSPMKGHSHVYWYRQLPEEGLKFMVYLQKENIIDESGMPKERFSAEFPKEGPSILRIQQVVRGDSAAYFCASSLASLLPGQKNIQYFGAGTRLSVL.